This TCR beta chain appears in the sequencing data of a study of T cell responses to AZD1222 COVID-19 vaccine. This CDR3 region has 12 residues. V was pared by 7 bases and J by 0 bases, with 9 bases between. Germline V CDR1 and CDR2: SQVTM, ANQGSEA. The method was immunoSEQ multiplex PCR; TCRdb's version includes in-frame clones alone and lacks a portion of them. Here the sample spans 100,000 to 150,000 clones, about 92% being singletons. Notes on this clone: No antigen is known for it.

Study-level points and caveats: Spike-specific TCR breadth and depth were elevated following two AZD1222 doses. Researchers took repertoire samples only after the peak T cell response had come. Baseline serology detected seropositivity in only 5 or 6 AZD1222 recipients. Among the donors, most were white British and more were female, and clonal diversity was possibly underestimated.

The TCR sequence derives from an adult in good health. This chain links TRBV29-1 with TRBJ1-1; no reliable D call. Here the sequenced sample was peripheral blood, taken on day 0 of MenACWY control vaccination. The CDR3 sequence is CSGKQVNTEAFF. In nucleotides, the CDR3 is TGCAGCGGGAAGCAAGTGAACACTGAAGCTTTCTTT. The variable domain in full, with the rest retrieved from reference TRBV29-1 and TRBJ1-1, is SAVISQKPSRDICQRGTSLTIQCQVDSQVTMMFWYRQQPGQSLTLIATANQGSEATYESGFVIDKFPISRPNLTFSTLTVSNMSPEDSSIYLCSGKQVNTEAFFGQGTRLTVV.